The 32 T cell receptor beta chains below were found in one sample sequenced in a study of siplizumab effects on memory and regulatory T cells. Profiled with immunoSEQ multiplex PCR; TCRdb holds only in-frame clones, not every one. The table records tens of thousands of clones, nearly 95% of them present only once. Sequencing input: non-Treg CD4+ T cells sorted from blood. All receptors derive from a human donor in good health.

The chain couples TRBV6-5 to TRBJ1-1; D gene uncertain. The CDR3 totals 14 residues. V was pared by 4 bases and J by 1 base, with 10 bases between. CDR1 and CDR2 from the germline V gene are MNHEY and SVGAGI. CDR3 sequence reads: CASSLGHRNTEAFF. The CDR3 DNA sequence: TGTGCCAGCAGTTTAGGCCATAGGAACACTGAAGCTTTCTTT.

The chain employs TRBV6-6 and TRBJ2-7; either TRBD1 or TRBD2 may fit D (5 bases each). Germline-derived CDR1 and CDR2 are MNHNY and SVGAGI (reference sequence). This CDR3 is built from 13 residues. The V gene lost 4 bases and the J gene lost 7 bases, with 14 bases spanning the gap. The CDR3 protein is CASSSGTSMEQYF. The CDR3 nucleotides read TGTGCCAGCAGTTCCGGGACCTCTATGGAGCAGTACTTC.

This chain connects TRBV18 to TRBJ1-2; maybe TRBD1 (6 bases). Germline V gives CDR1 KGHSH, CDR2 LQKENI. V was trimmed by 0 bases and J by 6 bases, leaving 8 bases between them. The CDR3 runs 13 residues. CDR3 in amino acids: CASSPPGHNGYTF. The CDR3, as DNA: TGTGCCAGCTCACCACCGGGACACAATGGCTACACCTTC.

This sequence joins TRBV18 and TRBJ2-7, with 9 bases identical to TRBD1. The J segment lost 6 bases and the V segment lost 3 bases, leaving 9 bases of the junction unmatched. The length of the CDR3 is 15 residues. Germline V gene data show CDR1 as KGHSH and CDR2 as LQKENI. The CDR3 DNA is TGTGCCAGCTCACCGCCAGGACAGGGGTTGGGCGAGCAGTACTTC. Translated: CASSPPGQGLGEQYF.

The CDR3 loop is CASSLPLWGAQSGANVLTF. CDR3 nucleotides: TGTGCCAGCAGCCTTCCCCTTTGGGGGGCGCAGTCTGGGGCCAACGTCCTGACTTTC. This chain joins TRBV7-2 and TRBJ2-6, with D perhaps being TRBD1 or TRBD2 (6 bases each). CDR1 is SGHTA, CDR2 FQGNSA, per germline. Trimming took off 5 bases at V and 1 base at J, with 21 bases between the two ends. The CDR3 runs 19 residues.

The V and J genes are TRBV9 and TRBJ2-1, with D possibly matching TRBD2 (5 bases). The germline CDR1 and CDR2 sequences are SGDLS and YYNGEE. The CDR3 extends over 15 amino acids. V lost 0 bases, J lost 8 bases, and 15 bases lay in between. DNA for the CDR3: TGTGCCAGCAGCGTAGCCTCGGCTAGCTTTGATGAGCAGTTCTTC. The encoded protein is CASSVASASFDEQFF.

The chain couples TRBV6-6 to TRBJ1-1; tentatively, D is TRBD1 (5 bases). Trimming shortened V by 2 bases and J by 2 bases, and 9 bases separated the two germline ends. The CDR3 is 14 residues long. The germline gives CDR1 MNHNY, CDR2 SVGAGI (reference sequence). The CDR3 DNA is TGTGCCAGCAGTTACCTTCAGGGAAACACTGAAGCTTTCTTT. It yields the protein CASSYLQGNTEAFF.

The DNA for the CDR3 is TGTGCCACCAGCAGAGATGGGGTAATGGGGCGAAATCAGCCCCAGCATTTT. Translated: CATSRDGVMGRNQPQHF. The V and J genes are TRBV15 and TRBJ1-5, with D maybe TRBD1 (5 bases). The CDR3 runs to 17 residues. V dropped 0 bases and J dropped 4 bases, with 16 bases sitting between them. Germline CDR1 is LNHNV and CDR2 is YYDKDF (reference sequence).

This clone was seen only once. V and J are TRBV27 and TRBJ2-5; D not resolved. The CDR3 loop spans 14 amino acids. Germline V gene lookup returns CDR1 MNHEY and CDR2 SMNVEV (reference sequence). V shed 6 bases and J shed 7 bases, with 18 bases lying between them. CDR3 DNA sequence: TGTGCCAGCAGATCCTCCGGGTCCCCTTTGACCCAGTACTTC. It yields the protein CASRSSGSPLTQYF.

The chain employs TRBV11-3 and TRBJ1-2; D is unclear. CDR3 length: 11 residues. V was cut by 6 bases and J by 14 bases, with 16 bases left in between. Germline CDR1 reads SGHNT; CDR2 reads YENEEA. CDR3 in amino acids: CASSQSVSVTF. CDR3 DNA: TGTGCCAGCAGTCAGAGTGTATCCGTGACCTTC.

This rearrangement joins TRBV10-3 to TRBJ2-5; the D gene is possibly TRBD1 (6 bases). V was clipped by 4 bases and J by 1 base, with 10 bases between them. CDR3 size: 14 residues. Germline values: CDR1 ENHRY, CDR2 SYGVKD. CDR3 nucleotide sequence: TGTGCCATCAGTGCAGGGGCTCCCCAAGAGACCCAGTACTTC. Amino acids: CAISAGAPQETQYF.

The V and J genes are TRBV11-2 and TRBJ1-2; D unclear. The V and J ends lost 4 bases and 4 bases respectively, with 13 bases between them. The CDR3 consists of 14 residues. CDR1 and CDR2 (germline): SGHAT, FQNNGV. The CDR3 here is CASSSIEIVYGYTF. CDR3 coding DNA: TGTGCCAGCAGCTCTATAGAAATCGTCTATGGCTACACCTTC.

Only one count was recorded for this clone. V gene TRBV6-5 combines with J gene TRBJ1-5; 7 bases align to TRBD1. Germline lookup yields CDR1 MNHEY and CDR2 SVGAGI. V lost 6 bases to trimming and J lost 4 bases; unmatched junction nucleotides: 3. The CDR3 extends over 13 amino acids. The CDR3 loop is CASRTGYNQPQHF. As DNA, the CDR3 is TGTGCCAGCAGGACAGGGTATAATCAGCCCCAGCATTTT.

This clone is a singleton in its sample. This chain uses TRBV5-6 with TRBJ1-5; D not certain. Germline V gene data show CDR1 as SGHDT and CDR2 as YYEEEE. Trimming took off 2 bases at V and 1 base at J, with 1 base between the two ends. The CDR3 runs to 12 residues. The CDR3 region has the DNA TGTGCCAGCAGCTTAAGCAATCAGCCCCAGCATTTT. Encoded protein: CASSLSNQPQHF.

V gene TRBV12-5 combines with J gene TRBJ2-3; D possibly corresponds to TRBD2 (7 bases). Germline values: CDR1 LGHNT, CDR2 FRNRAP. V was trimmed by 6 bases and J by 2 bases, leaving 18 bases between them. This CDR3 has 16 amino acids. The CDR3 spells CASGDGGRGVTDTQYF. The CDR3 DNA follows: TGTGCTAGTGGGGACGGGGGGCGTGGCGTCACAGATACGCAGTATTTT.

The V gene is TRBV6-5, the J gene TRBJ2-1, with D tentatively TRBD2 (6 bases). The CDR3 totals 14 residues. Trimming left V 9 bases short and J 2 bases short, with 14 bases between. From germline, CDR1 is MNHEY and CDR2 SVGAGI. The CDR3 sequence: CASRRGWAYNEQFF. CDR3 sequence (DNA): TGTGCCAGTAGACGGGGGTGGGCCTACAATGAGCAGTTCTTC.

This chain uses TRBV2 with TRBJ1-1; D gene unclear. The V gene's germline CDR1 is SNHLY and CDR2 FYNNEI. CDR3 length: 14 residues. V dropped 3 bases and J dropped 1 base, with 9 bases sitting between them. CDR3 loop: CASSEGRQNTEAFF. As DNA, the CDR3 is TGTGCCAGCAGTGAGGGCAGGCAGAACACTGAAGCTTTCTTT.

This chain joins TRBV28 and TRBJ2-5; maybe TRBD1 (5 bases). There are 14 residues in the CDR3. V lost 2 bases to trimming and J lost 4 bases, with 11 bases between them. Germline values: CDR1 MDHEN, CDR2 SYDVKM. The CDR3 coding sequence is TGTGCCAGCAGTTTAAAGGGGTTCGGAGAGACCCAGTACTTC. Protein sequence: CASSLKGFGETQYF.

In this sample, this clone turned up once. This rearrangement joins TRBV6-4 to TRBJ2-2, with D perhaps assigned TRBD1 or TRBD2 (5 bases each). Trimming removed 6 bases at V and 6 bases at J, with 8 bases between. The CDR3 length is 12 residues. The V gene's germline CDR1 is MRHNA and CDR2 SNTAGT. The CDR3 sequence: CASRGVAGELFF. CDR3 in DNA: TGTGCCAGCAGGGGGGTGGCCGGGGAGCTGTTTTTT.

The chain uses TRBV6-5 and TRBJ2-7; 8 bases agree with TRBD2. Germline V gene data show CDR1 as MNHEY and CDR2 as SVGAGI. This CDR3 spans 15 amino acids. The V and J ends lost 5 bases and 5 bases, in that order; junction bases with no gene match: 11. The CDR3 bases are TGTGCCAGCAGTAAGGGTTCGGGGGGGCTGAACGAGCAGTACTTC. Its protein product is CASSKGSGGLNEQYF.

This clone was observed a handful of times. This chain connects TRBV5-6 to TRBJ1-4; unclear D gene. There are 18 residues in the CDR3. Germline CDR1 is SGHDT and CDR2 is YYEEEE. The V end lost 2 bases, the J end lost 0 bases, and 17 bases lay between the germline ends. This CDR3 is CASSFMLREGATNEKLFF. The CDR3 nucleotides read TGTGCCAGCAGCTTTATGTTGAGGGAGGGAGCAACTAATGAAAAACTGTTTTTT.

The table lists this clone with a count of one. The chain combines TRBV6-5 with TRBJ1-1; D is unresolved. The CDR3 sequence is 14 residues long. V lost 5 bases and J 5 bases, leaving 15 bases between the germline ends. Germline CDR1 reads MNHEY; CDR2 reads SVGAGI. CDR3 loop: CASSQGLLGTEAFF. DNA for the CDR3: TGTGCCAGCAGTCAAGGACTCCTGGGGACTGAAGCTTTCTTT.

The chain combines TRBV2 with TRBJ2-5; 12 bases align to TRBD2. V gave up 4 bases and J gave up 9 bases; unmatched junction bases: 3. CDR3 length: 13 residues. The germline gives CDR1 SNHLY, CDR2 FYNNEI. The CDR3 sequence: CASSVPSGGAQYF. CDR3 nucleotides: TGTGCCAGCAGTGTTCCTAGCGGGGGGGCCCAGTACTTC.

The chain uses TRBV18 and TRBJ2-5; D perhaps matches TRBD2 (6 bases). Per the germline V gene, CDR1 is KGHSH and CDR2 is LQKENI. V was pared by 1 base and J by 4 bases, with 10 bases between. This CDR3 has 14 amino acids. The CDR3 loop is CASSPLEGLETQYF. Here the CDR3 DNA reads TGTGCCAGCTCACCACTGGAGGGACTAGAGACCCAGTACTTC.

This clone was recorded only once. The V gene is TRBV18, the J gene TRBJ1-6; TRBD1 agrees at 10 bases. The ends lost 4 bases at V and 10 bases at J; junction bases unmatched: 10. This CDR3 has 16 residues. Germline V gene data show CDR1 as KGHSH and CDR2 as LQKENI. CDR3 DNA: TGTGCCAGCTCACGGTCGACAGGGGGCAACGGGTCACCCCTCCACTTT. The encoded protein is CASSRSTGGNGSPLHF.

This clone was seen a single time. The rearrangement joins TRBV5-1 to TRBJ1-2; TRBD1 matches 8 bases. V gave up 0 bases and J gave up 7 bases; unmatched junction bases: 8. Germline V CDR1 and CDR2: SGHRS, YFSETQ. The CDR3 loop spans 15 amino acids. This chain's CDR3 is CASSLGQGAFSGYTF. CDR3 coding DNA: TGCGCCAGCAGCTTGGGGCAGGGGGCGTTCAGTGGCTACACCTTC.

This sequence joins TRBV5-1 and TRBJ1-2; no clear D gene. This CDR3 region has 13 residues. V lost 0 bases and J lost 8, with 11 bases in between. Germline assignment: CDR1 SGHRS and CDR2 YFSETQ. CDR3 residues: CASSLGAFEGYTF. In DNA form, the CDR3 reads TGCGCCAGCAGCTTGGGGGCATTTGAAGGCTACACCTTC.

The V and J genes are TRBV20-1 and TRBJ1-1; no clear D gene. The CDR3 contains 11 residues. Trimming cost V 1 base and J 2 bases, with 2 bases left between them. Per germline, CDR1 DFQATT and CDR2 SNEGSKA (reference sequence). The CDR3 spells CSARANTEAFF. CDR3 nucleotide sequence: TGCAGTGCTAGAGCAAACACTGAAGCTTTCTTT.

This chain uses TRBV7-9 with TRBJ2-1; 10 nucleotides line up with TRBD2. The trim removed 4 bases at V and 5 bases at J, leaving 5 bases unmatched. The CDR3 is 15 amino acids. From germline, CDR1 is SEHNR and CDR2 FQNEAQ (reference sequence). The CDR3 protein is CASSSWTSGNNEQFF. CDR3 nucleotide sequence: TGTGCCAGCAGCTCCTGGACTAGCGGAAACAATGAGCAGTTCTTC.

The J gene is TRBJ2-6, the V gene TRBV27, with D possibly matching TRBD2 (6 bases). The V end was cut by 7 bases, the J end by 0 bases, with 19 bases between. The CDR3 spans 18 residues. Germline CDR1 is MNHEY and CDR2 is SMNVEV (reference sequence). The CDR3 loop reads CASKERVVGGSGANVLTF. The CDR3 coding sequence is TGTGCCAGCAAGGAACGCGTTGTCGGGGGCTCTGGGGCCAACGTCCTGACTTTC.

The rearrangement uses TRBV7-9 and TRBJ1-3; 7 bases align to TRBD1. After removal of 5 bases from V and 3 bases from J, the junction contained 7 bases not matched to a gene. CDR3 size: 15 residues. Germline V gene data show CDR1 as SEHNR and CDR2 as FQNEAQ (reference sequence). The CDR3 DNA is TGTGCCAGCAGCCTCGACAGGGCGTATGGAAACACCATATATTTT. This translates into CASSLDRAYGNTIYF.

The CDR3 DNA reads TGCGCCAGCAGCTTGGGGGAGTTAGGCGATGGCTACACCTTC. Its protein product is CASSLGELGDGYTF. The chain has TRBV5-1 and TRBJ1-2; D unresolved. Trimming stripped 0 bases from V and 6 bases from J, with 12 bases between. The CDR3 totals 14 residues. Per germline, CDR1 SGHRS and CDR2 YFSETQ.